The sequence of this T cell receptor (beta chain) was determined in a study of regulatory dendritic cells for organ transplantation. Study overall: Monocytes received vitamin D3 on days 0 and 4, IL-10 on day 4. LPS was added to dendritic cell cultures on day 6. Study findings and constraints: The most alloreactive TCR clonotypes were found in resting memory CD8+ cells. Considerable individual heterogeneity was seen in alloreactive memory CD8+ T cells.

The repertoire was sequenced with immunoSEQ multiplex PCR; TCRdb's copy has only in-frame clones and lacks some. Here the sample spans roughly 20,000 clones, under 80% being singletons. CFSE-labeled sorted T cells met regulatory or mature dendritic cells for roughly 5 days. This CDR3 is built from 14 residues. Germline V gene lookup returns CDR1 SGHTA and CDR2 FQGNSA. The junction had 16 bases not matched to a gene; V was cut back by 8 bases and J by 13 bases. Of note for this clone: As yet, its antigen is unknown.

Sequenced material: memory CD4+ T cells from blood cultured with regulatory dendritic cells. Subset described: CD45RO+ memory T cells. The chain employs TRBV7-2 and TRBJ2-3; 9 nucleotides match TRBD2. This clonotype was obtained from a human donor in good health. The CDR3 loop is CASAKSSAGGQEYF. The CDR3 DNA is TGTGCCAGCGCCAAAAGCTCGGCGGGGGGGCAAGAGTATTTT.